Shown below are 5 T cell receptor beta chains from a single sample sequenced in a study of patients and donors after allogeneic stem cell transplantation. Each CDR3 protein is one row after TCRdb ran MiXCR on the RT-PCR reads. The data contain fewer than 500,000 distinct CDR3 sequences, 16% of them singletons. The sequenced sample consisted of blood, either unsorted or a sorted T cell fraction (not recorded which). These receptors were taken from a human donor who was either an allogeneic HSCT recipient or a stem cell or donor lymphocyte infusion donor (not recorded which). It is not recorded whose cells these are; they may come from a transplant donor.

This clonotype was seen ten or more times. The J gene is TRBJ1-2, the V gene TRBV3-1; the D is unclear. Trimming stripped 2 bases from V and 7 bases from J, with 8 bases between. The CDR3 consists of 12 residues. Germline loops: CDR1 LGHDT, CDR2 YNNKEL (reference sequence). CDR3 nucleotides: TGTGCCAGCAGCCAAAAACAGCTTGGCTACACCTTC. This encodes CASSQKQLGYTF.

In this sample, this clonotype turned up a few times. This chain links TRBV20-1 with TRBJ2-1, with TRBD2 matching over 14 bases. Trimming took 2 bases from V and 9 from J; bases not matched to a gene: 9. This CDR3 is built from 16 residues. Per the germline V gene, CDR1 is DFQATT and CDR2 is SNEGSKA (reference sequence). The CDR3 loop reads CSARIMGLAGVVEQFF. CDR3 sequence (DNA): TGCAGTGCTAGAATCATGGGACTAGCGGGAGTGGTTGAGCAGTTCTTC.

DNA for the CDR3: TGTGCCAGCAGCTTGGGGGGGATCGGGGAAAAACTGTTTTTT. This gives the protein CASSLGGIGEKLFF. The rearrangement links TRBV5-4 to TRBJ1-4; tentatively, D is TRBD1 (5 bases). This CDR3 contains 14 residues. Trimming removed 0 bases at V and 8 bases at J, with 11 bases between. Per the germline V gene, CDR1 is SGHNT and CDR2 is YYREEE (reference sequence).

This clonotype came up once. This chain links TRBV5-1 with TRBJ2-5; D not resolved. The CDR3 spans 14 residues. V shed 0 bases and J shed 0 bases, with 6 bases lying between them. Germline lookup yields CDR1 SGHRS and CDR2 YFSETQ. This CDR3 is CASSLAPNQETQYF. The CDR3 DNA reads as TGCGCCAGCAGCTTGGCACCGAACCAAGAGACCCAGTACTTC.

The chain is built from TRBV4-2 and TRBJ1-6; D uncertain. V lost 1 base, J lost 8 bases, and 6 bases lay in between. CDR1 is LGHNA and CDR2 is YNFKEQ in the germline V gene. The CDR3 runs 13 residues. DNA of the CDR3: TGTGCCAGCAGCCAAGGCTCGGATTCACCCCTCCACTTT. Encoded protein: CASSQGSDSPLHF.